In this sample, the clone carrying this T cell receptor beta chain turned up once. Measured with immunoSEQ multiplex PCR; TCRdb has only the in-frame clones, and not every one. The sample gives tens of thousands of clones, about 90% of which show up once; about 15% is in the top ten. This sample is part of a study of OX40 agonist ivuxolimab in advanced cancers. The CDR3 contains 18 residues. Germline trimming cut 5 bases from V and 3 bases from J; bases unmatched to any gene: 12. Germline CDR1 is MDHEN and CDR2 is SYDVKM. The material was CD4+ or CD8+ T cells sorted from blood, obtained in a trial of the OX40 agonist ivuxolimab. This receptor was identified in an adult with an advanced solid tumor such as melanoma, head and neck, liver or kidney cancer. This chain links TRBV28 with TRBJ2-3, with 12 nucleotides matching TRBD2. CDR3 sequence (DNA): TGTGCCAGCAGTCCGCCCGGGCTAGCGGGAGGGGGGACAGATACGCAGTATTTT. Protein product: CASSPPGLAGGGTDTQYF.